This TCR beta chain was captured by sequencing in a study of blood T cell repertoires in COVID-19. The wider study: Sample material is recorded as cDNA or gDNA derived from T cells, B-cell-depleted T cells, or PBMCs.

This CDR3 is built from 16 residues. Germline V lookup: CDR1 SGHTA, CDR2 FQGNSA. The V and J ends lost 2 bases and 1 base respectively, with 14 bases between them. Only in-frame clones appear in the TCRdb table, and some are missing; sequencing was by immunoSEQ multiplex PCR. The sample records approximately 150,000 clones, 85% to 90% being singletons. The TCR sequence derives from a man at least 80 years old with acute or convalescent COVID-19. V usage is TRBV7-2 and J usage is TRBJ1-1; perhaps TRBD1 as D (6 bases). Sequencing used peripheral blood. The chain's CDR3 is CASSLRGRGGNTEAFF. In DNA, the CDR3 is TGTGCCAGCAGCTTAAGGGGCAGGGGCGGGAACACTGAAGCTTTCTTT.